The 13 T cell receptor beta chains below come from one sample, sequenced in a study of cytomegalovirus exposure and HLA in healthy donors. The assay was immunoSEQ multiplex PCR, and TCRdb's table has in-frame clones only and misses some. The table includes fewer than 75,000 clones, roughly 95% detected once. Sequenced: PBMCs. The origin of the receptors is a man aged 18 to 29 in good health and CMV-seronegative.

This chain uses TRBV28 with TRBJ1-2, with 10 positions matching TRBD1. The length of the CDR3 is 12 residues. From germline, CDR1 is MDHEN and CDR2 SYDVKM. The junction had 11 bases not matched to a gene; V was cut back by 9 bases and J by 13 bases. The CDR3, as DNA: TGTGCCAGTTCCGACAGGGGGCGTCTAGGCACCTTC. Translating it yields CASSDRGRLGTF.

On this clone itself: Germline is not matched at one junction end, which may reflect a read error. V usage is TRBV5-4 and J usage is TRBJ2-7; a possible D gene is TRBD1 (6 bases). Germline CDR1 is SGHNT and CDR2 is YYREEE (reference sequence). The CDR3 contains 11 residues. The CDR3 DNA sequence: TGTGCCAGCAGCTTGTCCCGGGACACCGCCTTC. This encodes CASSLSRDTAF.

V gene TRBV7-2 combines with J gene TRBJ1-1; a weak D match, TRBD1 (6 bases). Looked up from germline, CDR1 is SGHTA and CDR2 is FQGNSA. V lost 7 bases and J lost 8, with 23 bases in between. The CDR3 loop spans 15 amino acids. The CDR3 spells CASNSPHGGLREAFF. The CDR3 DNA reads TGTGCCAGCAACAGCCCTCACGGGGGGCTCAGGGAAGCTTTCTTT.

The rearrangement joins TRBV18 to TRBJ1-1, with 7 bases matching TRBD1. The CDR3 length is 17 residues. Losses at the gene ends were 0 bases for V and 1 base for J; bases not matched to a gene: 8. Germline V CDR1 and CDR2: KGHSH, LQKENI. The CDR3 region has the DNA TGTGCCAGCTCACCACCGCCACAGGAGGGGGCGAACACTGAAGCTTTCTTT. It is translated as CASSPPPQEGANTEAFF.

This sequence joins TRBV19 and TRBJ2-2, with 7 bases lining up with TRBD1. Germline V gene sequence: CDR1 LNHDA, CDR2 SQIVND (reference sequence). The V and J ends lost 3 bases and 4 bases, in that order; junction bases with no gene match: 2. The CDR3 extends over 14 amino acids. The CDR3 region has the DNA TGTGCCAGTAGTATCAACAGGGGCACCGGGGAGCTGTTTTTT. This codes for CASSINRGTGELFF.

The gene calls are TRBV7-2 and TRBJ2-1; TRBD2 matches 11 bases. The CDR3 totals 16 residues. J lost 5 bases, V lost 0 bases, and 3 bases had no gene match. Looked up from germline, CDR1 is SGHTA and CDR2 is FQGNSA. Here the CDR3 reads CASSLAGTSGHNEQFF. The CDR3 nucleotides read TGTGCCAGCAGCTTAGCCGGGACTAGCGGACACAATGAGCAGTTCTTC.

V gene TRBV6-5 combines with J gene TRBJ2-7; 10 bases are a match to TRBD1. Per germline, CDR1 MNHEY and CDR2 SVGAGI. This CDR3 comprises 14 residues. Unmatched junction bases numbered 2, after V lost 6 bases and J lost 0 bases. The CDR3 DNA sequence: TGTGCCAGCAGCAGGACAGGGGGCTCCTACGAGCAGTACTTC. Translating gives CASSRTGGSYEQYF.

The chain combines TRBV7-9 with TRBJ2-5, with 8 bases identical to TRBD1. V was pared by 5 bases and J by 0 bases, with 2 bases of the junction left unmatched. Germline V gene lookup returns CDR1 SEHNR and CDR2 FQNEAQ (reference sequence). The CDR3 totals 14 residues. The CDR3 here is CASSHRGNQETQYF. The CDR3 DNA is TGTGCCAGCAGCCACAGGGGGAACCAAGAGACCCAGTACTTC.

The chain links TRBV7-9 to TRBJ1-2, with a weak D call TRBD1 (5 bases). Germline V gene data show CDR1 as SEHNR and CDR2 as FQNEAQ (reference sequence). The CDR3 has 12 residues. The ends were cut back, 2 bases at V and 8 bases at J, with 9 bases in the middle. This chain's CDR3 is CASSLPTGGYTF. In DNA, the CDR3 is TGTGCCAGCAGCTTACCCACAGGAGGCTACACCTTC.

The DNA of the CDR3 is TGCGCCAGCAGTGAGTCTTTACTAGCGGGGTCCCACGGAGATACGCAGTATTTT. Translated: CASSESLLAGSHGDTQYF. The chain couples TRBV10-2 to TRBJ2-3; 10 bases agree with TRBD2. The CDR3 contains 18 residues. The J segment lost 5 bases and the V segment lost 0 bases, leaving 11 bases of the junction unmatched. Germline V gene lookup returns CDR1 WSHSY and CDR2 SAAADI.

The gene calls are TRBV30 and TRBJ1-1; D may be TRBD1 (5 bases). CDR3 length equals 12 residues. CDR1 is GTSNPN and CDR2 is SVGIG in the germline V gene (reference sequence). Trimming shortened V by 2 bases and J by 4 bases, and 8 bases separated the two germline ends. As DNA, the CDR3 is TGTGCCTGGAGTCGGGGGAGCACTGAAGCTTTCTTT. Translating gives CAWSRGSTEAFF.

The chain carries TRBV27 and TRBJ2-7; 8 bases are shared with TRBD1. The CDR3 consists of 12 residues. Germline assignment: CDR1 MNHEY and CDR2 SMNVEV (reference sequence). V lost 8 bases and J lost 3; bases outside the gene matches: 3. The CDR3 sequence: CASGDRLYEQYF. DNA for the CDR3: TGTGCCAGCGGGGACAGGCTCTACGAGCAGTACTTC.

The V gene is TRBV27, the J gene TRBJ2-1, with TRBD2 matching over 13 bases. The germline V gene encodes CDR1 MNHEY and CDR2 SMNVEV (reference sequence). CDR3 length equals 17 residues. Trimming removed 5 bases from V and 3 bases from J; junction bases left unmatched: 7. The DNA for the CDR3 is TGTGCCAGCAGTCCAGGGACTAGCGGGGCACTCTACAATGAGCAGTTCTTC. Translating it yields CASSPGTSGALYNEQFF.